What follows are 14 T cell receptor beta chains derived from one specimen sequenced in a study of long-term antiretroviral therapy in people with HIV (dated by TCRdb to 2021 to 2024). The immunoSEQ hsTCRB v3.0 assay was used at survey level resolution for TRB variable region sequencing. Here the immuneACCESS table is served through TCRdb, limited to in-frame sequences with V and J called. Missing clones are a known gap in these copies; in checked studies unresolved V genes cover under half, and the rest lacks a known reason. In all, the sample holds about 24,000 clones, and about 79% of those were seen once. Roughly 6% of the sample is held by the ten biggest clonotypes. The sequenced sample was unsorted PBMCs, obtained 0.7 years before starting antiretroviral therapy. Source of these receptors: a man between 25 and 39 years old with HIV.

The chain is built from TRBV25-1 and TRBJ2-2, with a possible D match to TRBD2 (6 bases). The germline gives CDR1 MGHDK, CDR2 SYGVNS. This CDR3 is built from 14 residues. The V gene lost 6 bases and the J gene lost 4 bases, with 12 bases spanning the gap. Here the CDR3 reads CASSRDFSTGELFF. Here the CDR3 DNA reads TGTGCCAGCAGCCGGGACTTTAGCACCGGGGAGCTGTTTTTT.

This clone was counted between two and nine times. CDR3 sequence (DNA): TGTGCCAGCAGCTGGGAGCTCCGTTACGAGCAGTACTTC. Translated, it gives CASSWELRYEQYF. This chain connects TRBV6-1 to TRBJ2-7; maybe TRBD2 (5 bases). Trimming cost V 6 bases and J 4 bases, with 13 bases left between them. The CDR3 sequence is 13 residues long. Germline lookup yields CDR1 MNHNS and CDR2 SASEGT.

The chain is built from TRBV27 and TRBJ2-5; tentative D call: TRBD1 (6 bases). The germline V gene has CDR1 MNHEY and CDR2 SMNVEV (reference sequence). V was trimmed by 3 bases and J by 0 bases, leaving 14 bases between them. The CDR3 consists of 16 residues. CDR3: CASSFSAGEYQETQYF. The CDR3 bases are TGTGCCAGCAGTTTCAGTGCAGGGGAGTACCAAGAGACCCAGTACTTC.

The CDR3 DNA sequence: TGCGCCAGCAGCTCGTCGGGACTCGGGGCCGGGGAGCTGTTTTTT. Residues: CASSSSGLGAGELFF. The chain recombines TRBV5-1 with TRBJ2-2; tentatively, D is TRBD2 (6 bases). The germline V and J ends were trimmed by 3 bases and 6 bases, with 15 bases remaining between them. The CDR3 sequence is 15 residues long. The germline V gene has CDR1 SGHRS and CDR2 YFSETQ.

The rearrangement uses TRBV7-9 and TRBJ2-7, with D unclear. The CDR3 is 15 amino acids. Trimming stripped 1 base from V and 2 bases from J, with 12 bases between. Germline loops: CDR1 SEHNR, CDR2 FQNEAQ (reference sequence). CDR3 bases: TGTGCCAGCAGCTTAGAGAAGGCCTATCCCTACGAGCAGTACTTC. It yields the protein CASSLEKAYPYEQYF.

This sequence joins TRBV7-7 and TRBJ2-1; tentatively, D is TRBD1 (5 bases). Germline V CDR1 and CDR2: SSHAT, FNYEAQ (reference sequence). Trimming shortened V by 5 bases and J by 7 bases, and 15 bases separated the two germline ends. The CDR3 length is 14 residues. The CDR3: CASSLNTGSNEQFF. In DNA, the CDR3 is TGTGCCAGCAGCCTAAATACAGGTTCAAATGAGCAGTTCTTC.

The genes are TRBV28 and TRBJ2-1; D is unresolved. Germline CDR1 MDHEN, CDR2 SYDVKM. Trimming removed 3 bases from V and 0 bases from J, with 6 bases in between. The CDR3 extends over 14 amino acids. Here the CDR3 DNA reads TGTGCCAGCAGTTTGACCACCTCCTACAATGAGCAGTTCTTC. Translation: CASSLTTSYNEQFF.

This clone was seen a few times. The chain has TRBV15 and TRBJ2-5, with D tentatively TRBD2 (6 bases). Germline CDR1 is LNHNV and CDR2 is YYDKDF (reference sequence). V was cut by 0 bases and J by 5 bases, with 16 bases left in between. This CDR3 contains 16 residues. CDR3 sequence reads: CATSRDGGGLGETQYF. In DNA, the CDR3 is TGTGCCACCAGCAGAGATGGTGGGGGACTGGGGGAGACCCAGTACTTC.

This rearrangement joins TRBV5-4 to TRBJ2-1; tentatively, D is TRBD2 (6 bases). The germline gives CDR1 SGHNT, CDR2 YYREEE (reference sequence). V lost 4 bases and J lost 1, with 15 bases in between. The CDR3 runs 16 residues. CDR3 in amino acids: CASSPGGLASYNEQFF. The CDR3 bases are TGTGCCAGCAGCCCCGGAGGTCTAGCGTCCTACAATGAGCAGTTCTTC.

The chain employs TRBV5-6 and TRBJ2-7, with D tentatively TRBD1 or TRBD2 (5 bases each). The germline V gene encodes CDR1 SGHDT and CDR2 YYEEEE. V lost 3 bases and J lost 2, with 12 bases in between. The CDR3 spans 14 residues. The CDR3 spells CASSSGPGPYEQYF. The CDR3 DNA sequence: TGTGCCAGCAGCTCGGGACCTGGTCCCTACGAGCAGTACTTC.

This rearrangement joins TRBV30 to TRBJ2-2; D remains unclear. Germline CDR1 and CDR2: GTSNPN and SVGIG (reference sequence). The CDR3 covers 14 residues. The V and J ends lost 2 bases and 3 bases respectively, with 10 bases between them. The CDR3 reads CAWSMVHHTGELFF. Written as DNA, the CDR3 is TGTGCCTGGAGTATGGTCCACCACACCGGGGAGCTGTTTTTT.

Only one count was recorded for this clone. The chain couples TRBV18 to TRBJ1-4, with D perhaps TRBD1 (6 bases). The CDR3 covers 18 residues. Trimming removed 1 base from V and 0 bases from J, with 15 bases in between. The germline V gene has CDR1 KGHSH and CDR2 LQKENI. The CDR3 is CASSPLRMGGPTNEKLFF. The CDR3 bases are TGTGCCAGCTCACCACTTCGCATGGGGGGGCCAACTAATGAAAAACTGTTTTTT. Combining the CDR3 with reference TRBV18 and TRBJ1-4 gives the whole variable domain NAGVMQNPRHLVRRRGQEARLRCSPMKGHSHVYWYRQLPEEGLKFMVYLQKENIIDESGMPKERFSAEFPKEGPSILRIQQVVRGDSAAYFCASSPLRMGGPTNEKLFFGSGTQLSVL.

The rearrangement uses TRBV19 and TRBJ2-6; 8 nucleotides line up with TRBD1. Germline CDR1 LNHDA, CDR2 SQIVND (reference sequence). This CDR3 region has 17 residues. Unmatched junction bases numbered 8, after V lost 7 bases and J lost 0 bases. The CDR3 loop is CASTRGTGNSGANVLTF. The CDR3 DNA reads as TGTGCCAGTACCCGCGGGACAGGCAACTCTGGGGCCAACGTCCTGACTTTC.

This chain connects TRBV6-6 to TRBJ1-3; D may be TRBD1 (6 bases). V was clipped by 2 bases and J by 0 bases, with 8 bases between them. The germline V gene encodes CDR1 MNHNY and CDR2 SVGAGI (reference sequence). This CDR3 region has 15 residues. CDR3 amino acids: CASSYEGVSGNTIYF. The CDR3 DNA reads as TGTGCCAGCAGTTACGAGGGGGTCTCTGGAAACACCATATATTTT.